These T cell receptor beta chains were read from a single sample in a study of immune heterogeneity within non-small cell lung tumors. TCRdb itself ran the multiplex PCR reads through MiXCR, one entry per CDR3 protein. The sample includes approximately 4,200 distinct CDR3 sequences, 20% to 25% of them seen just once. The sequenced material came from lung tumor tissue. These receptor sequences come from a man aged 60-69 years with non-small cell lung cancer. The CDR3 runs from the conserved cysteine through the conserved F or W. The order of the fields is clone size, V gene, D gene, J gene, CDR3 DNA, CDR3 protein. D genes are given only for firm matches. Size values are once, few and many counts, or a class for expanded clones, and some rows have none.

>.|TRBV4-2|.|TRBJ1-4
TGTGCCAGCAGCCAAGATGGGCAGGGGAATGAAAAACTGTTTTTT
CASSQDGQGNEKLFF
>few|TRBV28|.|TRBJ2-1
TGTGCCAGCAGTCCCGTTCCCGTCGCATACAATGAGCAGTTCTTC
CASSPVPVAYNEQFF
>.|TRBV29-1|.|TRBJ1-2
TGCAGCGTTGAACAAATCTATGGCTACACCTTC
CSVEQIYGYTF
>.|TRBV7-9|.|TRBJ2-1
TGTGCCAGCAGCCCGTCACGAGACAATGAGCAGTTCTTC
CASSPSRDNEQFF
>medium-sized|TRBV7-3|.|TRBJ2-1
TGTGCCAGCAGCCCAGGGGGGGGGTTGTTCAATGAGCAGTTCTTC
CASSPGGGLFNEQFF
>medium-sized|TRBV7-3|.|TRBJ2-3
TGTGCCAGCGGGCCCGGCACAGATACGCAGTATTTT
CASGPGTDTQYF
>.|TRBV29-1|TRBD1|TRBJ2-7
TGCAGCGCACGCGGGGTAGGGGGACAGGGGAGGGAGCAGTACTTC
CSARGVGGQGREQYF
>few|TRBV10-2|.|TRBJ2-1
TGCGCCAGCCAACAGGGAAATGAGCAGTTCTTC
CASQQGNEQFF
>few|TRBV6-5|.|TRBJ1-4
TGTGCCAGCAGTTACGAGACGTCCGGAGAAAAACTGTTTTTT
CASSYETSGEKLFF
>few|TRBV28|TRBD1|TRBJ2-7
TGTGCCAGCAGCCCAGGGGGCTGGCAGTACTTC
CASSPGGWQYF
>.|TRBV7-3|.|TRBJ2-7
TGTGCCAGCAGCTTATCGGAGTACTTC
CASSLSEYF
>.|TRBV6-6|TRBD2|TRBJ2-7
TGTGCCAGCAGTTACGAGACTAGCGGGAGTAACTCCCACGAGCAGTACTTC
CASSYETSGSNSHEQYF
>few|TRBV6-2/TRBV6-3|TRBD1|TRBJ1-4
TGTGCCGGCAGTTACAGGACAGGGAAACTGTTTTTT
CAGSYRTGKLFF
>.|TRBV6-1|.|TRBJ1-5
TGTGCCAGCAGCAAGCACAGGAGTAGCAATCAGCCCCAGCATTTT
CASSKHRSSNQPQHF
>.|TRBV14|.|TRBJ2-7
TGTGCCAGCAGCCCCTCCTCGGTCGAGCAGTACTTC
CASSPSSVEQYF
>few|TRBV6-1|.|TRBJ1-2
TGTGCCAGCAGTTATGAGACTCGAGATGGCTACACCTTC
CASSYETRDGYTF
>few|TRBV15|.|TRBJ2-1
TGTGCCACCAGCAGAGAGGGGGCGGGACTTCAGTTCTTC
CATSREGAGLQFF
>medium-sized|TRBV5-1|.|TRBJ2-7
TGCGCCAGCAGCTTGGTGACAGTTGTTCCCTACGAGCAGTACTTC
CASSLVTVVPYEQYF
>few|TRBV6-2/TRBV6-3|TRBD2|TRBJ2-1
TGTGCCAGCAGTTACGTCGCGGGAGGTTACAATGAGCAGTTCTTC
CASSYVAGGYNEQFF
>few|TRBV20-1|TRBD1|TRBJ1-1
TGCAGTGCGGACAGGGACACTGAAGCTTTCTTT
CSADRDTEAFF
>few|TRBV12-5|TRBD2|TRBJ2-1
TGTGCTAGTGGTTCTAGCGGAACCAATGAGCAGTTCTTC
CASGSSGTNEQFF
>medium-sized|TRBV30|.|TRBJ2-7
TGTGCCGGGGCGAACTCCTACGAGCAGTACTTC
CAGANSYEQYF
>.|TRBV19|TRBD2|TRBJ2-1
TGTGCCAGTAGTATAACTAGCGGGAGTATTTACAATGAGCAGTTCTTC
CASSITSGSIYNEQFF
>few|TRBV28|.|TRBJ2-3
TGTGCCAGCAGAGCGACTGGTACGCAGTATTTT
CASRATGTQYF
>few|TRBV11-2|TRBD1|TRBJ1-1
TGTGCCAGCAGCTTAGATCAGGGGGCGGACACTGAAGCTTTCTTT
CASSLDQGADTEAFF
>.|TRBV12-3/TRBV12-4|.|TRBJ2-1
TGTGCCAGCAGTTTCGGCAGGGACAATGAGCAGTTCTTC
CASSFGRDNEQFF
>medium-sized|TRBV6-5|.|TRBJ1-6
TGTGCCAGCAGTTACTCGGACAGCGGCTCCTATAATTCACCCCTCCACTTT
CASSYSDSGSYNSPLHF
>medium-sized|TRBV30|.|TRBJ2-1
TGTGCCTGGAGTTGGGGGAAGCGGAATTACAATGAGCAGTTCTTC
CAWSWGKRNYNEQFF
>few|TRBV6-2/TRBV6-3|TRBD1|TRBJ1-2
TGTGCCGGCTCAGGGGGACGGAACTATGGCTACACCTTC
CAGSGGRNYGYTF
>few|TRBV20-1|.|TRBJ1-2
TGCAGTGCTCGGACACGTGGCTACACCTTC
CSARTRGYTF
>few|TRBV15|.|TRBJ1-2
TGTGCCACCAGCAGAGGGGGGGGGCTTGGCTACACCTTC
CATSRGGGLGYTF
>few|TRBV25-1|.|TRBJ1-1
TGTGCCAGCACAGGGGATTGGGACACTGAAGCTTTCTTT
CASTGDWDTEAFF
>few|TRBV5-1|TRBD2|TRBJ2-2
TGCGCCAGCAGCTTGCAACTAGCGGGAGACACCGGGGAGCTGTTTTTT
CASSLQLAGDTGELFF
>once|TRBV7-6|.|TRBJ2-1
TGTGCCAGCAGCTTTAGCGGCAATGAGCAGTTCTTC
CASSFSGNEQFF
>few|TRBV27|TRBD1|TRBJ1-1
TGTGCCAGCAGTACCAGGGGGTTTATGAACACTGAAGCTTTCTTT
CASSTRGFMNTEAFF
>.|TRBV19|.|TRBJ2-6
TGTGCCAGTAGTACGCGAGGGGGCTCTGGGGCCAACGTCCTGACTTTC
CASSTRGGSGANVLTF
>large|TRBV4-3|.|TRBJ2-7
TGCGCCAGCAGCCAAGAGGGGGACTCATCCTACGAGCAGTACTTC
CASSQEGDSSYEQYF
>.|TRBV7-3|.|TRBJ2-5
TGTGCCAGCAGCTTAGGGGGCAGCCAAGAGACCCAGTACTTC
CASSLGGSQETQYF
>.|TRBV12-3/TRBV12-4|TRBD1|TRBJ2-3
TGTGCCAGCAGTCCCCTCCAGGGACAGGGAGCAGATACGCAGTATTTT
CASSPLQGQGADTQYF
>medium-sized|TRBV2|TRBD2|TRBJ2-7
TGTGCCAGCAGCGTGACTAGCGGGAGAGCCTCCTACGAGCAGTACTTC
CASSVTSGRASYEQYF
>.|TRBV20-1|TRBD1|TRBJ1-4
TGCAGTGCTCCTCGGACAGGAGCAACTAATGAAAAACTGTTTTTT
CSAPRTGATNEKLFF
>medium-sized|TRBV27|.|TRBJ2-2
TGTGCCAGCAGTTTATCCGGGTCCGGGGAGCTGTTTTTT
CASSLSGSGELFF
>few|TRBV29-1|TRBD2|TRBJ2-5
TGCAGCGTTGAAGGCTCGGGGAGGGGACAAGAGACCCAGTACTTC
CSVEGSGRGQETQYF
>medium-sized|TRBV6-1|.|TRBJ2-1
TGTGCCAGCAGTGCCACGGGTGCAAGCTCCTACAATGAGCAGTTCTTC
CASSATGASSYNEQFF
>medium-sized|TRBV6-1|.|TRBJ1-1
TGTGCCAGCTGGGGGTATCCGAACACTGAAGCTTTCTTT
CASWGYPNTEAFF
>few|TRBV4-3|.|TRBJ1-2
TGCGCCAGCAGCCAAGACATTAACAGCTATGGCTACACCTTC
CASSQDINSYGYTF
>.|TRBV6-1|.|TRBJ2-4
TGTGCCAGCAGCCGGACGTGGGTAATGGGGTACTCGAACATTCAGTACTTC
CASSRTWVMGYSNIQYF
>few|TRBV28|TRBD1|TRBJ1-1
TGTGCCAGCAGTTCCGGACAGGACCGGGTAGCTTTCTTT
CASSSGQDRVAFF
>.|TRBV20-1|TRBD2|TRBJ2-3
TGCAGTGCTAGAGGCGACTCTCCGGGACTAGCGGCTAGCACAGATACGCAGTATTTT
CSARGDSPGLAASTDTQYF